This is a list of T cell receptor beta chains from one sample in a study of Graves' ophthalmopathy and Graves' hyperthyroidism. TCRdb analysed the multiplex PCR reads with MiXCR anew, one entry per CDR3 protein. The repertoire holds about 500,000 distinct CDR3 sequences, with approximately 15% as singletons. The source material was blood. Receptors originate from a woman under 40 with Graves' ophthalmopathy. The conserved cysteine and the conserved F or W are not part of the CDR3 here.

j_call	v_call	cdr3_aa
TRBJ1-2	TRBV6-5	ASSSQVGYT
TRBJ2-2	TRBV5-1	ASSLVAESGELF
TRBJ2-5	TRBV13	ASSNGMAEGLAEETQY
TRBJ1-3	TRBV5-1	ASSSGATGNTIY
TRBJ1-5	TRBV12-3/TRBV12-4	ASSFGVPNQPQH
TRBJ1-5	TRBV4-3	ASSLLFGGNQPQH
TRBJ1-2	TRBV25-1	ASKGSYGYT
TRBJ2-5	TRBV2	ASSESQDRVGRETQY
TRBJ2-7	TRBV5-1	ASSVGELSYEQY
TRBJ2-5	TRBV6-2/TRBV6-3	ASSSRGTSGIRETQY
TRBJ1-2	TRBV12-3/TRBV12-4	ASSPAPGQQQEGYT
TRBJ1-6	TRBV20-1	SARLSGGDSYNSPLH
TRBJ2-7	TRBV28	ASESRQGFSYEQY
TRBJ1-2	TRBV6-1	ASSRGTAENYGYT
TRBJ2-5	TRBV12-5	ASGLEGGLGETQY
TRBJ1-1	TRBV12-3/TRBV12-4	ASSPDSWDTDAF
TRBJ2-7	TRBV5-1	ASSPPGGGQNEQY
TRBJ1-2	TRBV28	ASSPRTGFDGYT
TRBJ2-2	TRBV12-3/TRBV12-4	ASGHHSGELF
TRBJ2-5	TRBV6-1	ASSEAEGGRETQY
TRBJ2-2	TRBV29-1	SVRREGTTRELF
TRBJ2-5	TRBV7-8	ASSHLTSGTQETQY
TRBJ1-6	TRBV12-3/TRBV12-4	ASGRGEVSSPLH
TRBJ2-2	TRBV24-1	ATSDFGGSGELF
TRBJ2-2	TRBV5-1	ASSLGTMSNTGELF
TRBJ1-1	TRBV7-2	ASSLALGLRPEAF
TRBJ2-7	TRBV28	ASRLQGTYEQC
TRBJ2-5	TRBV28	ASSLLETSGGFEETQY
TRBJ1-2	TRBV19	ASSDLTGGYGYT
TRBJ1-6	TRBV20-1	SARNRGNSPLH
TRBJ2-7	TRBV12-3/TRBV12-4	ASSSRPLGQY
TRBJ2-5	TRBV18	ASSRYWTSEETQY
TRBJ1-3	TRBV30	AWSVSRAGNTIY
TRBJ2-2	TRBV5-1	ASRSGYATGELF
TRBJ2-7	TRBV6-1	ASSDYQGYFYEQY
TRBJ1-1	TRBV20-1	SARGVRVTKNTEAF
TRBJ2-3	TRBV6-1	ASRDLDPGLDTQY
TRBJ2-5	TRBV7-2	ASSQGLAGYLGETQY
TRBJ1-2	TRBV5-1	ASSPETGNYGYT
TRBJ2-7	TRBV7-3	ASSLKRLQRVIYEQY
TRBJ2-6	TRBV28	ASSSFAGGPSSGANVLT
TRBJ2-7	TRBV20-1	SASGTGGLVNEQY
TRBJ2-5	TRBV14	ASSQGGLAGKAETQY